This T cell receptor beta chain was recorded in a study of T cells after yellow fever vaccination. This clonotype was seen repeatedly, ten times or more. General observations from the study: Post-booster reappearance was seen for most primary-vaccination clones (just over 95% CD4, roughly 88% CD8). The presence of abundant clonotypes contaminating from the bulk population was possible in FACS-sorted repertoires.

The length of the CDR3 is 14 residues. CDR1 is SNHLY, CDR2 FYNNEI, per germline. Trimming shortened V by 11 bases and J by 0 bases, and 17 bases separated the two germline ends. TCRdb itself ran the 5' RACE reads through MiXCR, one entry per CDR3 protein. In the table there are approximately 12,000 distinct CDR3 sequences, about 5% of which are singletons. The receptor was isolated from a man aged 25-40 years who received the YFV17D yellow fever vaccine. The input for sequencing was PBMCs, either bulk or a sorted T-cell subset (CD4+, CD8+, memory, or dextramer-sorted; not recorded which), taken on the day of the yellow fever booster vaccination. This chain joins TRBV2 and TRBJ2-7; perhaps TRBD2 as D (5 bases). Here the CDR3 reads CAGKRATGSYEQYF. The CDR3 DNA sequence: TGTGCCGGGAAGAGGGCAACCGGCTCCTACGAGCAGTACTTC.